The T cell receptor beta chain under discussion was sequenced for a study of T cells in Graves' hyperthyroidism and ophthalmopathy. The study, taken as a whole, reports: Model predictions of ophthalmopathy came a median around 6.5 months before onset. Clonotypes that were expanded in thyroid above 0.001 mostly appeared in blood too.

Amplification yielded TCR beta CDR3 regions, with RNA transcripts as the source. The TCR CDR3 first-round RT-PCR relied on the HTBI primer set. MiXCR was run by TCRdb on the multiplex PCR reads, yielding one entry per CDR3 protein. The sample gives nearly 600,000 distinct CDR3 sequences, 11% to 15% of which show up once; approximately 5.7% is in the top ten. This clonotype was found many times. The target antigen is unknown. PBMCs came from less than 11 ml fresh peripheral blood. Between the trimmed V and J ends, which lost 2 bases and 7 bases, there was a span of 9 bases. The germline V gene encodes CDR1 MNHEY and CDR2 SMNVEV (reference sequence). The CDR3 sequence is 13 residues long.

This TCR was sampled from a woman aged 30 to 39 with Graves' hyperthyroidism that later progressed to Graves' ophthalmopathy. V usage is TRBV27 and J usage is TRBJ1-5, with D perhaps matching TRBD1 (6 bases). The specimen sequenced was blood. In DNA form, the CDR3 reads TGTGCCAGCAGTTTACAGGGGAGGCAGCCCCAGCATTTT. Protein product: CASSLQGRQPQHF.